This T cell receptor (beta chain) was obtained from a study of cytomegalovirus exposure and HLA in healthy donors (TCRdb year 2017). For context, the study as a whole: An earlier analysis of 550 to 700 of the donors reported 250 to 300 Gb of sequence data and 117 million unique TCR beta sequences from 190 million or so T cells. The number of typed donors differed by locus: about 629-630 for A, B, C, DRB1 and DQB1; approximately 530 for DQA1; over 600 for DPA1; and around 470 for DPB1. Because of strong linkage in the cohort, roughly five DR-DQ haplotypes were treated as single units for association and clustering. A later genetic analysis used genome-wide SNP genotypes for about 60% of the roughly 670 donors, treating that subset as a discovery cohort. Class I and class II HLA loci were covered by the typing at four-digit resolution. Every discovery cohort repertoire had been produced on one sequencing platform. About 300 gigabases of sequencing data and tens of millions of unique TCR sequences were included in an early release covering roughly 600 HLA-typed donors. Donor age, sex, ethnicity and CMV serostatus were collected together with the repertoire data. Among 300 to 500 genotyped donors of the cohort, an average of approximately 240,000 unique TCR beta nucleotide sequences was sequenced per donor, of which 15% to 20% were non-productive. The study combined high-throughput TCR immunosequencing, statistical association of individual TCRs with disease status, and machine learning to predict cytomegalovirus infection status. In an earlier analysis of 500 to 650 of the donors, high-throughput TCR beta sequencing was used to judge whether each TCR beta V gene segment behaved as functional or pseudogenic. The genetic ancestry cluster associated with self-reported Caucasian donors included roughly 84% of the roughly 380 genotyped donors. A later analysis re-examined previously published TCR beta repertoires from several hundred donors and added high-resolution HLA genotyping to investigate patterns of TCR occurrence. The study aimed to test whether cataloging public T cell receptors could reveal signatures of past pathogen exposure. The T cell repertoires of some 700 subjects were profiled by immunosequencing and related to cytomegalovirus serostatus. A separate validation cohort of roughly 120 different subjects was used in addition to the 666-subject first cohort. Rather than using new phenotypic data, the later analysis identified candidate immune exposures from TCR beta sequences and from how often those sequences occurred across donors. The paper as a whole reports these results and caveats: Some IMGT-functional V segments, including TRBV6-2 and TRBV6-3, could not be distinguished by the 87-base-pair reads and were therefore excluded. An earlier analysis of several hundred of the donors showed that most TCR beta V segments appeared in productive rearrangements either about 87% or about 30% of the time, which broadly matched IMGT annotations. Correlated functional status among segregating V segments might be attributable to linkage disequilibrium, but an unknown experimental factor could not be ruled out. Presence/absence analyses assumed roughly uniform sequencing depth across donors, an assumption that may not hold. About 15 rarely observed V segments, including chromosome 9 orphons, were excluded from the earlier analysis of about 500 of the donors because counts were too low. When HLA alleles, especially DR and DQ, strongly co-occurred, attributing TCR associations to individual alleles was difficult. According to a later genetic analysis, donors in an Asian-associated ancestry cluster had fewer N-insertions in productive TCRs than the approximately 710-donor mean. A further reported finding was that TCR beta sequences accurately predicted the HLA-A and HLA-B alleles for most subjects in the first cohort. The study gave a list of 150 to 200 TCR beta chains associated with cytomegalovirus. A later analysis found that most CMV-associated TCR beta chains appeared HLA-restricted, with HLA associations seemingly driven largely by CMV exposure. In this cohort, only TCR beta chains were sequenced, and detectable features were limited by the absence of alpha or paired-chain data. CMV serostatus was the only immune exposure information available for the cohort. At a false discovery rate of 0.05, a later analysis linked roughly 17,000 TCR beta sequences to specific HLA alleles. An association between a missense DCLRE1C variant and V-gene and J-gene trimming of TCR beta chains was found in a later genetic analysis and replicated in an independent cohort. Because HLA typing was unavailable for some donors at each locus, only the typed subset was used in association tests. In a later analysis, HLA-associated TCR beta chains were found to be more clonally expanded and to have lower generation probabilities than equally common non-associated chains. According to a later analysis, parvovirus B19, influenza, CMV and Epstein-Barr virus appeared linked to several top co-occurrence clusters. In a later analysis, the rate of TCR association differed among HLA loci, with DRB1 alleles having the most associated TCRs and HLA-C alleles having the fewest. The authors suggested that the approach could potentially be generalized to other disease states and immunological phenotypes. While some public TCRs were present in many individuals, most TCR sequences turned up only very rarely across donors. A group of highly shared sequence variants was considered likely to be a technical artifact of the sequencing pipeline. A few of the identified cytomegalovirus-associated TCR beta chains were confirmed in vitro to be specific for cytomegalovirus antigens. In both the original and validation cohorts, the classifier was reported to diagnose cytomegalovirus status with high specificity and sensitivity.

Including cysteine and phenylalanine, the CDR3 has 18 amino acids. Just the 54-base CDR3 DNA is kept, in frame starting at base 1. V and J are trimmed by 1 base and 0 bases, and the gene matches miss 6 bases of the junction. CDR1 is given as MNHEY and CDR2 as SMNVEV, both from the germline V gene (reference sequence). With regard to this clone: The target of this receptor is not known. Base qualities were left out, and no much larger clone turns up one base away.

Library preparation was by the immunoSEQ multiplex PCR assay. For the multiplex PCR, a mixture combining 60 forward primers for TCR Vbeta segments and 13 reverse primers for TCR Jbeta segments was used. The CDR3 region of rearranged TCR beta genes was amplified from genomic DNA with a multiplex PCR assay. On the Illumina HiSeq System, the amplified TCR beta libraries were sequenced as 87-base-pair reads. Concerning the study's data processing: A later analysis tallied around 87 million unique TCR beta chains across the 600 to 700 repertoires, and about 12 million of those chains were shared by two or more donors. To remove PCR and sequencing errors, raw reads were error-corrected and collapsed into unique sequences using a nearest-neighbor algorithm that merged closely related sequences. V, D and J gene segments were assigned by aligning CDR3 sequences to IMGT reference sequences. For a sequence to be retained, a match of at least six nucleotides was required to both a V gene segment and a J gene segment. Rearrangements were called productive when the CDR3 lacked stop codons and stayed in frame with V and J; all others were non-productive. Following IMGT convention, CDR3 was defined as the stretch from the second conserved V-encoded cysteine to the conserved J-encoded phenylalanine. The earlier analysis of about 590 of the donors excluded sequences that lacked an unambiguous match to a single V gene segment. An earlier analysis of approximately 590 of the donors classified V segments as functional when productive rearrangements were above 56.7% and as segregating when the standard deviation between donors was above 5%. A statistical classification framework was built for diagnosing cytomegalovirus status from the catalog of TCR beta chain sequences. In a later analysis, V and J genes were assigned by comparing TCR nucleotide sequences against IMGT/GENE-DB human TR gene sequences. Using the TCRdist pipeline, a later analysis assigned CDR3 sequences along with most-parsimonious VDJ recombination scenarios. In a later analysis, each TCR beta chain was defined by its CDR3 amino acid sequence together with its V-gene family, and reads lacking a unique V-gene family were excluded. A later analysis removed 500 to 650 highly shared, low-generation-probability nucleotide sequences to deal with suspected cross-contamination and a sequencing artifact. In a later analysis, a clonal expansion index was calculated for each public chain from normalized within-repertoire ranks of inferred template counts. A later analysis computed generation probabilities with a VDJ recombination model fitted to out-of-frame rearrangements, and checked the results against IGoR. In a later analysis, TCR-TCR, TCR-HLA and TCR-CMV co-occurrence was scored with hypergeometric tests, and a repertoire-size bias correction was applied to TCR pairs. To estimate false discovery rates, a later analysis permuted the HLA or CMV assignments 20 times. In a later analysis, co-occurring TCRs were grouped with DBSCAN, and TCRdist sequence similarity was added when clustering was performed within HLA-allele-positive subsets. Co-occurrence clustering excluded repertoires with fewer than 30,000 or more than 120,000 public chains, plus five with anomalous nucleotide sharing. In its TCRdb copy, this immuneACCESS table keeps in-frame sequences only and misses some clones. Where compared with another copy, unresolved V genes explain less than half of these, and the others have no known cause. That table is the source of V, J and clone size, and D and trimming were worked out from the DNA. For this sample the table gives some 150,000 clones, of which around 88% were detected only once. Approximately 0.85% of the sample rests with the top ten.

The cohort comprised some 730 healthy bone marrow donors. Cohort members were all nominally healthy when sampled, although unrecorded immune exposures were likely present. The donor was CMV seronegative and belonged to the group of approximately 320 seronegative cohort members. A peripheral blood sample was provided by each donor, and peripheral blood mononuclear cells were used for TCR beta sequencing. Genomic DNA was extracted from the blood cell samples with the Qiagen DNeasy Blood Extraction Kit. This receptor chain uses TRBV27 and TRBJ2-7; TRBD2 lines up with 13 middle nucleotides. The source of this sequence is a woman in her twenties or thirties in good health and CMV-seronegative. Source material: PBMCs. The DNA sequence follows: TGTGCCAGCAGTTTATTTGGGACTAGCGGGACTCCCTCCTACGAGCAGTACTTC. The resulting protein is CASSLFGTSGTPSYEQYF.